This T cell receptor beta chain was documented in a study of T cells in Graves' hyperthyroidism and ophthalmopathy. Duration under 3 months, a NOSPECS grade of at least 4, and a Clinical Activity Score of at least 3 characterized the ophthalmopathy patients. Study-wide findings and caveats: Ophthalmopathy cases were set apart from stable hyperthyroidism by a 13 V-J model.

This clonotype was observed at least ten times. No antigen is known for it. TCR beta CDR3 regions were amplified from RNA transcripts. HTBI primers were the set used in a first-round RT-PCR of the TCR CDR3. MiXCR, applied by TCRdb to the multiplex PCR reads, yields one record per CDR3 protein. The table includes hundreds of thousands of distinct CDR3 sequences, about a sixth detected once. The sample taken for sequencing was blood. The source of this sequence is a young woman with Graves' ophthalmopathy.

The CDR3 region has the DNA TGTGCCAGCAGTGAAGGCGAAGGGGAAGCTTTCTTT. The encoded protein is CASSEGEGEAFF. This rearrangement joins TRBV2 to TRBJ1-1; D is unresolved. The CDR3 runs to 12 residues. Looked up from germline, CDR1 is SNHLY and CDR2 is FYNNEI. V was clipped by 1 base and J by 8 bases, with 8 bases between them.